Below, 5 T cell receptor beta chains from the same sample are listed, as sequenced in a study of blood T cell repertoires in COVID-19. Repertoires were generated with immunoSEQ multiplex PCR, while TCRdb's copy carries only in-frame clones and drops some. The sample yields under 150,000 clones, approximately 87% seen once. Sequenced: PBMCs or T cells enriched from blood (not recorded which). The receptors stem from a woman in her thirties with acute COVID-19.

This rearrangement joins TRBV4-1 to TRBJ1-3, with D uncertain. CDR3 length equals 15 residues. The V and J ends lost 1 base and 3 bases respectively, with 10 bases between them. Germline-derived CDR1 and CDR2 are MGHRA and YSYEKL. The CDR3 loop is CASSQVSGLGNTIYF. The CDR3 nucleotides are TGCGCCAGCAGCCAAGTATCAGGTCTTGGAAACACCATATATTTT.

The J gene is TRBJ2-7, the V gene TRBV12-3 or TRBV12-4; 7 bases match TRBD1. J lost 4 bases, V lost 11 bases, and 8 bases had no gene match. This CDR3 has 12 amino acids. The CDR3, as DNA: TGTGCCGTCACGTCAGGGGGTTACGAGCAGTACTTC. Its protein is CAVTSGGYEQYF.

V and J are TRBV28 and TRBJ1-1; D not resolved. This CDR3 is 15 amino acids long. Germline CDR1 and CDR2: MDHEN and SYDVKM. V shed 4 bases and J shed 4 bases, with 16 bases lying between them. The CDR3 region has the DNA TGTGCCAGCAGTTCCGAAGCCGAGGGAGGCACTGAAGCTTTCTTT. It codes for CASSSEAEGGTEAFF.

The rearrangement links TRBV5-1 to TRBJ2-1; 8 bases line up with TRBD1. The CDR3 covers 15 residues. The J segment lost 6 bases and the V segment lost 1 base, leaving 6 bases of the junction unmatched. Germline V gives CDR1 SGHRS, CDR2 YFSETQ. The DNA of the CDR3 is TGCGCCAGCAGCTTGCACTTGACAGGGGTCAATGAGCAGTTCTTC. This codes for CASSLHLTGVNEQFF.

The chain joins TRBV29-1 to TRBJ2-4; 10 nucleotides align to TRBD1. The CDR3 has 14 residues. The V gene end was trimmed by 4 bases and the J gene end by 4 bases; junction bases not matched to a gene: 4. In germline, CDR1 is SQVTM, CDR2 ANQGSEA. The CDR3 is CSVGGDRGKNIQYF. The DNA of the CDR3 is TGCAGCGTTGGAGGGGACAGGGGAAAAAACATTCAGTACTTC.